The clone carrying this TCR beta chain has only one observation. V lost 6 bases and J lost 8, with 19 bases in between. The CDR3 has 14 amino acids. Germline V gene data show CDR1 as MDHEN and CDR2 as SYDVKM. The sample belongs to a study of blood T cell repertoires in COVID-19. Study in general: Both acute and convalescent COVID-19 samples were obtained from the United States, Italy and Spain.

Original processing notes: Amplification from reference gene primers served as the basis for estimated nucleated cell counts. Produced via immunoSEQ multiplex PCR; TCRdb's table is partial and in-frame only. V and J calls and clone size are copied from that table; D and trimming were computed from the DNA. The table lists about 70,000 clones, more than 70% of them singletons. The sequence came from a woman aged 55 to 70 with acute or convalescent COVID-19. The chain carries TRBV28 and TRBJ1-2; D is perhaps TRBD1 (5 bases). The sequencing input was peripheral blood. The CDR3 coding sequence is TGTGCCAGCAGCGACCCCGGGGGGGGGAGAGGCTACACCTTC. Translation: CASSDPGGGRGYTF.